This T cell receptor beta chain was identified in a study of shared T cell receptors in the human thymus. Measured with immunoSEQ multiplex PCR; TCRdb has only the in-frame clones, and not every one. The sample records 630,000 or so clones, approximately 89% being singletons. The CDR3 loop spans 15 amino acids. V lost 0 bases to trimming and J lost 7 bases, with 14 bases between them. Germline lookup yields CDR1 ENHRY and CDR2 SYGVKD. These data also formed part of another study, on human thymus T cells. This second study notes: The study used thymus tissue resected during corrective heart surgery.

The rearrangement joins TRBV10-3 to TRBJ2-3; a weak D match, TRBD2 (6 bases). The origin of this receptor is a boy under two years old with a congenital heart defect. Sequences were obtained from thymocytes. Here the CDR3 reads CAISESTREENTQYF. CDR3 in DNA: TGTGCCATCAGTGAGTCGACAAGGGAGGAAAATACGCAGTATTTT.